A single T cell receptor (beta chain) is shown here with its context. The data stem from a study of control samples from healthy donors and cancer patients. V lost 5 bases to trimming and J lost 9 bases, with 13 bases between them. The CDR3 is made up of 12 amino acids. CDR1 and CDR2 (germline): LGHDT, YNNKEL (reference sequence). Assay: immunoSEQ multiplex PCR; the TCRdb copy retains only in-frame clones and omits some. The sample data list some 180,000 clones. The specimen sequenced was blood. The chain employs TRBV3-1 (or the pseudogene TRBV3-2) and TRBJ1-2; TRBD1 is a possible D gene (5 bases). This TCR was recovered from a woman in her 30s in good health. CDR3 bases: TGTGCCAGCAGCACTGAGGGGAGGAGCTACACCTTC. As protein: CASSTEGRSYTF.